Listed here are 23 T cell receptor beta chains from one sample, sequenced in a study of cytomegalovirus exposure and HLA in healthy donors. Generated by immunoSEQ multiplex PCR, the TCRdb table keeps only in-frame clones and is missing some. The table lists about 98,000 clones, around 90% of them singletons. Sequenced sample: PBMCs. The receptor source for this set is a woman younger than 45 in good health and CMV-seronegative.

The chain has TRBV5-1 and TRBJ1-3; D possibly corresponds to TRBD1 (5 bases). The CDR3 sequence is 17 residues long. Trimming removed 2 bases from V and 0 bases from J, with 15 bases in between. Germline values: CDR1 SGHRS, CDR2 YFSETQ. The CDR3 region is CASSLTPTVYSGNTIYF. The DNA for the CDR3 is TGCGCCAGCAGCTTAACCCCGACAGTTTACTCTGGAAACACCATATATTTT.

This sequence joins TRBV19 and TRBJ2-1; 8 bases map to TRBD1. V trimming: 3 bases; J trimming: 0 bases; junction bases outside the gene matches: 4. Germline loops: CDR1 LNHDA, CDR2 SQIVND (reference sequence). This CDR3 region has 16 residues. The CDR3 coding sequence is TGTGCCAGTAGTATTCGGACAGGGAGCTCCTACAATGAGCAGTTCTTC. It yields the protein CASSIRTGSSYNEQFF. The complete variable domain, with remaining parts taken from reference TRBV19 and TRBJ2-1, reads DGGITQSPKYLFRKEGQNVTLSCEQNLNHDAMYWYRQDPGQGLRLIYYSQIVNDFQKGDIAEGYSVSREKKESFPLTVTSAQKNPTAFYLCASSIRTGSSYNEQFFGPGTRLTVL.

The gene calls are TRBV2 and TRBJ2-2, with D maybe TRBD2 (6 bases). The CDR3 extends over 17 amino acids. Trimming took 1 base from V and 1 from J, leaving 13 bases between them. Germline V gene data show CDR1 as SNHLY and CDR2 as FYNNEI. CDR3 sequence reads: CASSEGLGGVNTGELFF. DNA of the CDR3: TGTGCCAGCAGTGAAGGGTTGGGGGGAGTGAACACCGGGGAGCTGTTTTTT.

The J gene is TRBJ2-7, the V gene TRBV28; tentatively, D is TRBD1 (6 bases). Trimming shortened V by 5 bases and J by 3 bases, and 23 bases separated the two germline ends. CDR3 length: 17 amino acids. From germline, CDR1 is MDHEN and CDR2 SYDVKM. CDR3 residues: CASSLRTVLRSFYEQYF. CDR3 in DNA: TGTGCCAGCAGTCTTAGGACAGTCTTAAGGAGCTTCTACGAGCAGTACTTC. Complete variable domain (other parts from reference TRBV28 and TRBJ2-7): DVKVTQSSRYLVKRTGEKVFLECVQDMDHENMFWYRQDPGLGLRLIYFSYDVKMKEKGDIPEGYSVSREKKERFSLILESASTNQTSMYLCASSLRTVLRSFYEQYFGPGTRLTVT.

The chain employs TRBV6-5 and TRBJ2-7; D is undetermined. The CDR3 totals 12 residues. The V and J ends lost 2 bases and 3 bases respectively, with 5 bases between them. CDR1 and CDR2 from the germline V gene are MNHEY and SVGAGI. The CDR3, as DNA: TGTGCCAGCAGTTACCGGTACTACGAGCAGTACTTC. As protein: CASSYRYYEQYF.

The rearrangement joins TRBV2 to TRBJ1-2; D is undetermined. Trimming took 1 base from V and 8 from J, leaving 11 bases between them. This CDR3 is built from 13 residues. Germline lookup yields CDR1 SNHLY and CDR2 FYNNEI. CDR3 sequence reads: CASSEVRSGGYTF. The DNA for the CDR3 is TGTGCCAGCAGTGAAGTACGAAGTGGCGGCTACACCTTC.

V usage is TRBV7-9 and J usage is TRBJ2-3; unclear D gene. The CDR3 extends over 12 amino acids. With 4 bases removed from V and 2 bases from J, the gap between germline ends came to 4 bases. Looked up from germline, CDR1 is SEHNR and CDR2 is FQNEAQ (reference sequence). CDR3 nucleotides: TGTGCCAGCAGCTCAAACACAGATACGCAGTATTTT. Its protein is CASSSNTDTQYF.

This clone came up once. At one end the junction does not follow the germline gene, possibly because of a read error. V and J are TRBV6-5 and TRBJ1-5; no clear D. Germline CDR1 is MNHEY and CDR2 is SVGAGI. The CDR3 totals 15 residues. The CDR3 reads CASSAGLVQNQPQHF. The CDR3 region has the DNA TGTGCCAGCAGTGCCGGACTCGTCCAAAATCAGCCCCAGCATTTC.

The chain employs TRBV7-9 and TRBJ1-5, with a tentative D call TRBD1 (5 bases). Between the trimmed V and J ends, which lost 3 bases and 0 bases, there was a span of 6 bases. CDR1 SEHNR and CDR2 FQNEAQ come from the germline V gene (reference sequence). The CDR3 is 14 amino acids. The CDR3 loop is CASSFDSSNQPQHF. The DNA of the CDR3 is TGTGCCAGCAGCTTCGACAGTAGCAATCAGCCCCAGCATTTT.

The chain recombines TRBV15 with TRBJ2-7; a weak D match, TRBD2 (6 bases). Germline V gene data show CDR1 as LNHNV and CDR2 as YYDKDF (reference sequence). V was pared by 0 bases and J by 3 bases, with 6 bases between. There are 13 residues in the CDR3. The CDR3 reads CATSREGGYEQYF. Written as DNA, the CDR3 is TGTGCCACCAGCAGAGAGGGGGGCTACGAGCAGTACTTC.

This clone was recorded once. The rearrangement uses TRBV7-8 and TRBJ2-7; 8 bases line up with TRBD1. V lost 5 bases and J lost 4; bases outside the gene matches: 7. The CDR3 consists of 14 residues. Germline lookup yields CDR1 SGHVS and CDR2 FQNEAQ. This CDR3 reads CASSPRDRSYEQYF. Here the CDR3 DNA reads TGTGCCAGCAGCCCCCGGGACAGGTCTTACGAGCAGTACTTC.

The rearrangement joins TRBV5-8 to TRBJ1-5; 7 nucleotides align to TRBD1. CDR1 is SGHTS, CDR2 YDEGEE, per germline. Germline trimming cut 4 bases from V and 6 bases from J; bases unmatched to any gene: 7. The CDR3 covers 14 residues. The CDR3 region has the DNA TGTGCCAGCAGCCCCCGACAGGGTGGTCAGCCCCAGCATTTT. Its translation: CASSPRQGGQPQHF.

The sample holds a few counts of this clone. The chain uses TRBV5-1 and TRBJ1-5, with D tentatively TRBD1 (6 bases). V lost 4 bases and J lost 2, with 13 bases in between. Germline V gives CDR1 SGHRS, CDR2 YFSETQ. The CDR3 is 15 residues long. The CDR3 sequence is CASSPDSGGNQPQHF. CDR3 coding DNA: TGCGCCAGCAGCCCGGACAGCGGGGGCAATCAGCCCCAGCATTTT. The whole variable domain, filled in from reference TRBV5-1 and TRBJ1-5, reads KAGVTQTPRYLIKTRGQQVTLSCSPISGHRSVSWYQQTPGQGLQFLFEYFSETQRNKGNFPGRFSGRQFSNSRSEMNVSTLELGDSALYLCASSPDSGGNQPQHFGDGTRLSIL.

The chain uses TRBV5-1 and TRBJ2-5; D is uncertain. Trimming took 4 bases from V and 5 from J, leaving 12 bases between them. This CDR3 has 13 amino acids. The germline V gene encodes CDR1 SGHRS and CDR2 YFSETQ. The CDR3 reads CASSPTSSETQYF. CDR3 coding DNA: TGCGCCAGCAGCCCTACTTCGTCGGAGACCCAGTACTTC.

The chain joins TRBV5-1 to TRBJ2-7; D unresolved. CDR1 and CDR2 from the germline V gene are SGHRS and YFSETQ. Between the trimmed V and J ends, which lost 0 bases and 0 bases, there was a span of 7 bases. This CDR3 contains 14 residues. CDR3 in DNA: TGCGCCAGCAGCTTGGATGTGAGCTCCTACGAGCAGTACTTC. Amino acids: CASSLDVSSYEQYF. Full variable domain (rest looked up from reference TRBV5-1 and TRBJ2-7): KAGVTQTPRYLIKTRGQQVTLSCSPISGHRSVSWYQQTPGQGLQFLFEYFSETQRNKGNFPGRFSGRQFSNSRSEMNVSTLELGDSALYLCASSLDVSSYEQYFGPGTRLTVT.

This clone has a handful of counts. The chain carries TRBV11-2 and TRBJ2-3, with 12 bases fitting TRBD2. Germline values: CDR1 SGHAT, CDR2 FQNNGV. The CDR3 consists of 19 residues. The V gene end was trimmed by 5 bases and the J gene end by 8 bases; junction bases not matched to a gene: 20. CDR3 in DNA: TGTGCCAGCAGCCCTCACCTAGCGGGGGGGCCCTTGGAGAAGAGTACGCAGTATTTT. It translates to CASSPHLAGGPLEKSTQYF.

This clone has a single count. The chain couples TRBV10-2 to TRBJ2-7, with D tentatively TRBD2 (5 bases). The CDR3 sequence is 18 residues long. V gave up 2 bases and J gave up 3 bases, with 23 bases separating them. Germline loops: CDR1 WSHSY, CDR2 SAAADI. Here the CDR3 DNA reads TGCGCCAGCAGTGAGGCCCGGGCCCAATCCCTCCGGGACTACGAGCAGTACTTC. Translated: CASSEARAQSLRDYEQYF.

The chain employs TRBV5-4 and TRBJ2-1, with 7 bases matching TRBD2. The germline V gene has CDR1 SGHNT and CDR2 YYREEE (reference sequence). The CDR3 is made up of 15 amino acids. The J segment lost 9 bases and the V segment lost 2 bases, leaving 11 bases of the junction unmatched. The CDR3 protein is CASSFSAGVESEQFF. The CDR3 bases are TGTGCCAGCAGCTTTTCGGCGGGAGTGGAAAGTGAGCAGTTCTTC.

A single count supports this clone. The chain combines TRBV6-1 with TRBJ2-3; no clear D gene. The CDR3 contains 13 residues. The V end was cut by 3 bases, the J end by 1 base, with 5 bases between. CDR1 and CDR2 (germline): MNHNS, SASEGT. The CDR3 DNA reads TGTGCCAGCAGTGACAAGCGCACAGATACGCAGTATTTT. Its protein is CASSDKRTDTQYF.

The chain couples TRBV7-2 to TRBJ2-2; maybe TRBD1 (6 bases). The CDR3 covers 13 residues. Per germline, CDR1 SGHTA and CDR2 FQGNSA. Trimming shortened V by 6 bases and J by 6 bases, and 11 bases separated the two germline ends. CDR3 coding DNA: TGTGCCAGCAGTCGGACAGTCCCCGGGGAGCTGTTTTTT. Amino acids: CASSRTVPGELFF.

This clone was observed a single time. The V gene is TRBV7-2, the J gene TRBJ2-1; TRBD1 agrees at 7 bases. The trim removed 2 bases at V and 2 bases at J, leaving 6 bases unmatched. CDR1 and CDR2 (germline): SGHTA, FQGNSA. The CDR3 is 16 residues long. The CDR3 here is CASSLISGQTYNEQFF. In DNA, the CDR3 is TGTGCCAGCAGCTTAATATCGGGACAGACCTACAATGAGCAGTTCTTC.

The chain employs TRBV18 and TRBJ2-2, with 10 bases fitting TRBD2. CDR3 length: 19 amino acids. CDR1 is KGHSH and CDR2 is LQKENI in the germline V gene. J gave up 0 bases and V 4 bases, and 11 bases lay outside the gene matches. The CDR3 region is CASSLTLLAGLANTGELFF. The CDR3 DNA sequence: TGTGCCAGCTCACTAACCCTACTAGCGGGGCTCGCGAACACCGGGGAGCTGTTTTTT.

This chain uses TRBV19 with TRBJ1-4, with D unclear. Looked up from germline, CDR1 is LNHDA and CDR2 is SQIVND (reference sequence). The V end lost 1 base, the J end lost 1 base, and 7 bases lay between the germline ends. The CDR3 is 15 amino acids. The CDR3 sequence: CASSIGRRTNEKLFF. CDR3 in DNA: TGTGCCAGTAGTATAGGACGGAGAACTAATGAAAAACTGTTTTTT.